This record looks at one TCR beta chain sequence and its context. The V gene's germline CDR1 is LGHDT and CDR2 YNNKEL (reference sequence). This CDR3 comprises 17 residues. Trimming pared 4 bases from V and 2 bases from J, leaving 19 bases between. These data come from a study of blood T cell repertoires in COVID-19. Study overall: Acute and convalescent COVID-19 specimens originated in the United States, Italy and Spain. Sources were T cells, B-cell-depleted T cells, or PBMCs; the material itself was cDNA or gDNA.

As handled by the study authors: How many nucleated cells were present was estimated from reference gene primer amplification. The assay was immunoSEQ multiplex PCR, and TCRdb's table has in-frame clones only and misses some. V, J and clone size were drawn from that table, and D and trimming were deduced from the DNA. Among about 220,000 clones listed, 80% to 85% were seen once. V and J are TRBV3-1 (or the pseudogene TRBV3-2) and TRBJ2-3; D may be TRBD1 (5 bases). This TCR was recovered from a human donor in a cohort sampled during active COVID-19. Sequences were obtained from peripheral blood. This CDR3 reads CASSLGYGWGLTDTQYF. Written as DNA, the CDR3 is TGTGCCAGCAGCCTGGGTTATGGTTGGGGCCTCACAGATACGCAGTATTTT.